The 21 T cell receptor beta chains below come from one sample, sequenced in a study of T cell clonality in common variable immunodeficiency. Clones were read by immunoSEQ multiplex PCR, and TCRdb kept only the in-frame ones, dropping some. The repertoire has about 55,000 clones, none seen only once; the ten largest take over 0.8%. Material: peripheral blood mononuclear cells. These receptors all stem from a person aged 18 to 75 in good health.

This clone has more than one count but fewer than ten. A read error is possible here, since a much larger clone lies one base away. The read is 3 residues too short to cover the CDR3 end, so that end is filled in from the germline J gene. V usage is TRBV6-1 and J usage is TRBJ2-3, with a weak D call TRBD1 (5 bases). The CDR3 totals 17 residues. Germline CDR1 is MNHNS and CDR2 is SASEGT. The CDR3 DNA, read in part, is TGTGCCAGCAGTGAATTCACAGGCAGGGCTTCGAATCAGCCG. Protein: CASSEFTGRASNQP. Given in full, the CDR3 is CASSEFTGRASNQPQYF.

This clone was counted at least ten times. Coverage ceases 3 residues before the CDR3 finishes, and the germline J gene fills in the end. This chain uses TRBV5-1 with TRBJ2-2; no definite D call. Trimming took off 4 bases at V and 3 bases at J, with 13 bases between the two ends. The CDR3 is 15 residues long. From germline, CDR1 is SGHRS and CDR2 YFSETQ. The CDR3 DNA, read in part, is TGCGCCAGCAGCCGATCTACAGTATACACCGGGGAG. Translation gives CASSRSTVYTGE. The full CDR3 reads CASSRSTVYTGELFF.

The table lists this clone with many counts. The read falls 3 residues short of the CDR3 end, and the missing part is taken from the germline J gene. The chain links TRBV20-1 to TRBJ1-1, with D possibly matching TRBD1 (5 bases). Trimming took off 3 bases at V and 5 bases at J, with 25 bases between the two ends. The CDR3 totals 17 residues. From germline, CDR1 is DFQATT and CDR2 SNEGSKA (reference sequence). Incomplete CDR3 DNA: TGCAGTGCTAGTGAGACTATCCATGCGGGGGGAACGACTGAA. Its translation: CSASETIHAGGTTE. The CDR3, in full, reads CSASETIHAGGTTEAFF.

This clone appeared many times. The sequence runs out 3 residues before the end of the CDR3; the remainder is reconstructed from the germline J gene. The genes are TRBV5-1 and TRBJ2-2; no clear D gene. The germline V gene has CDR1 SGHRS and CDR2 YFSETQ. The CDR3 extends over 16 amino acids. V lost 3 bases and J 7 bases, leaving 19 bases between the germline ends. The CDR3 reads CASSSSSSSLLGELFF. The CDR3 DNA, read in part, is TGCGCCAGCAGCTCCAGTTCTAGTTCTTTGCTCGGGGAG.

This clone has at least ten counts. The sequenced fragment ends 3 residues before the CDR3 boundary, so the rest is inferred from the germline J gene. This chain joins TRBV20-1 and TRBJ2-3, with TRBD2 matching 9 bases. With 1 base clipped from V and 5 bases from J, the junction kept 10 bases outside the gene matches. Germline V gene sequence: CDR1 DFQATT, CDR2 SNEGSKA (reference sequence). The CDR3 runs 16 residues. The chain's CDR3 is CSARVLGGREIDTQYF. CDR3 bases read: TGCAGTGCTAGAGTATTAGGCGGGAGGGAGATAGATACG.

This clone was found a few times. The read ends 3 residues before the CDR3 terminus; that terminus is restored from the germline J gene. J is TRBJ2-7 and V is TRBV11-3; 9 bases agree with TRBD1. The CDR3 consists of 13 residues. Germline V gives CDR1 SGHNT, CDR2 YENEEA. With V trimmed by 5 bases and J by 3 bases, 2 bases remained unmatched. CDR3 DNA, as far as it was read: TGTGCCAGCAGCGTGGACAGGGGCTACGAG. Translated: CASSVDRGYE. The entire CDR3 reads CASSVDRGYEQYF.

This clone has just a few counts. The missing CDR3 end, 3 residues past where the read stops, is filled in from the germline J gene. This chain links TRBV29-1 with TRBJ1-3, with 7 bases that match TRBD1. This CDR3 contains 13 residues. The germline V gene encodes CDR1 SQVTM and CDR2 ANQGSEA. Germline trimming cut 7 bases from V and 7 bases from J; bases unmatched to any gene: 10. Partial CDR3 DNA: TGCAGCGCCAAAGAATTAGGGGGCAACACC. Translated, it gives CSAKELGGNT. The whole CDR3 region reads CSAKELGGNTIYF. The whole variable domain, filled in from reference TRBV29-1 and TRBJ1-3, reads SAVISQKPSRDICQRGTSLTIQCQVDSQVTMMFWYRQQPGQSLTLIATANQGSEATYESGFVIDKFPISRPNLTFSTLTVSNMSPEDSSIYLCSAKELGGNTIYFGEGSWLTVV.

This clone was counted many times. The CDR3 goes on 3 residues after the read ends, and that part is filled in from the germline J gene. The J gene is TRBJ2-3, the V gene TRBV12-3 or TRBV12-4; D gene ambiguous. Trimming shortened V by 4 bases and J by 6 bases, and 5 bases separated the two germline ends. The CDR3 runs 11 residues. The part of the CDR3 DNA that was read is TGTGCCAGCAGTTCCCAGGATACG. Translating it yields CASSSQDT. Given in full, the CDR3 is CASSSQDTQYF.

This clone was seen many times. The CDR3 end lies 3 residues beyond the end of the read and is filled in from the germline J gene. The chain uses TRBV9 and TRBJ2-5; weak D call: TRBD1 (5 bases). Trimming took 0 bases from V and 0 from J, leaving 9 bases between them. Germline V gives CDR1 SGDLS, CDR2 YYNGEE. The CDR3 length is 15 residues. The CDR3 loop reads CASSVGGRYQETQYF. The DNA read from the CDR3 is TGTGCCAGCAGCGTAGGGGGCAGGTACCAAGAGACC.

This clone was found many times. The CDR3 spells CASSFAGTGIGELFF. CDR3 bases read: TGTGCCAGCAGCTTCGCCGGGACAGGGATCGGGGAG. V is TRBV7-2 and J is TRBJ2-2; TRBD1 aligns across 9 bases. The read ends 3 residues shy of where the CDR3 ends; the end is completed using the germline J gene. V gave up 3 bases and J gave up 7 bases; unmatched junction bases: 6. The CDR3 is 15 residues long. From germline, CDR1 is SGHTA and CDR2 FQGNSA.

There are many counts of this clone. Read data end 3 residues before the CDR3 end; the end is taken from the germline J gene. This sequence joins TRBV5-1 and TRBJ2-3, with 7 bases lining up with TRBD1. The CDR3 spans 15 residues. Unmatched junction bases numbered 3, after V lost 0 bases and J lost 2 bases. Germline V lookup: CDR1 SGHRS, CDR2 YFSETQ. CDR3 sequence reads: CASSLGDRDTDTQYF. Partial CDR3 DNA: TGCGCCAGCAGCTTGGGGGACAGAGACACAGATACG.

In this sample, this clone turned up many times. Read coverage stops 3 residues before the CDR3 terminus; the germline J gene supplies the remainder. The V call is TRBV28, the J call TRBJ1-2, with 8 bases aligning to TRBD1. J gave up 6 bases and V 6 bases, and 12 bases lay outside the gene matches. Per germline, CDR1 MDHEN and CDR2 SYDVKM. CDR3 length: 15 residues. The CDR3 is CASRLATTGANGYTF. The DNA read from the CDR3 is TGTGCCAGCAGACTTGCTACGACAGGGGCTAATGGC.

The sample holds a few counts of this clone. The read comes to an end 3 residues before the CDR3 does, leaving the germline J gene to fill in the end. V and J are TRBV18 and TRBJ1-2, with TRBD1 matching 8 bases. Germline V gene data show CDR1 as KGHSH and CDR2 as LQKENI. This CDR3 comprises 16 residues. The sequenced part of the CDR3 DNA is TGTGCCAGCTCACCACTTCCGGACAGGGTAGCCTACGAC. Translating gives CASSPLPDRVAYD. The whole CDR3 protein reads CASSPLPDRVAYDYTF.

This clone showed up many times. The read ends 3 residues before the CDR3 terminus; that terminus is restored from the germline J gene. The gene calls are TRBV7-9 and TRBJ2-1; D perhaps matches TRBD2 (6 bases). From germline, CDR1 is SEHNR and CDR2 FQNEAQ (reference sequence). CDR3 size: 14 residues. The V end lost 5 bases, the J end lost 8 bases, and 16 bases lay between the germline ends. The covered CDR3 bases are TGTGCCAGCAGCCCGCCGACTAGGATCGATGAG. Its translation is CASSPPTRIDE. The full CDR3 reads CASSPPTRIDEQFF.

This clone was seen ten or more times. The read falls 3 residues short of the CDR3 end, and the missing part is taken from the germline J gene. The genes are TRBV20-1 and TRBJ1-5; the match to TRBD1 covers 7 bases. The CDR3 length is 15 residues. The V and J ends lost 5 bases and 6 bases, in that order; junction bases with no gene match: 13. The germline V gene has CDR1 DFQATT and CDR2 SNEGSKA (reference sequence). The CDR3 spells CSAELQGLSSQPQHF. CDR3 DNA (partial): TGCAGTGCTGAGTTACAGGGGTTATCTAGTCAGCCC.

In its sample, this clone was seen many times. The sequenced part of the CDR3 DNA is TGCAGTGCTAGGGGACAGGGAGACAGTCAGCCC. As protein: CSARGQGDSQP. The full CDR3 reads CSARGQGDSQPQHF. The chain recombines TRBV20-1 with TRBJ1-5; 9 bases agree with TRBD1. With the read ending 3 residues before the CDR3 end, the germline J gene is used to fill in that end. The CDR3 covers 14 residues. Germline V gene data show CDR1 as DFQATT and CDR2 as SNEGSKA (reference sequence). J was trimmed by 6 bases and V by 3 bases; bases with no gene match: 6.

Turning to this clone: The read is 3 residues too short to cover the CDR3 end, so that end is filled in from the germline J gene. The chain uses TRBV30 and TRBJ1-2; TRBD1 might be the D (5 bases). Germline lookup yields CDR1 GTSNPN and CDR2 SVGIG (reference sequence). The CDR3 has 11 amino acids. The CDR3 protein is CAGDYLANYTF. The DNA read from the CDR3 is TGTGCCGGGGACTACCTCGCTAAC.

Turning to this clone: The observed sequence ends 3 residues before the CDR3 terminus, with the missing tail filled in from the germline J gene. The rearrangement joins TRBV19 to TRBJ1-2; 7 bases map to TRBD1. This CDR3 comprises 18 residues. Germline CDR1 LNHDA, CDR2 SQIVND (reference sequence). The CDR3 reads CASSPGLAGRGGPDTYTF. The covered CDR3 bases are TGTGCCAGTAGTCCGGGACTAGCGGGCCGAGGGGGCCCAGATACC. The complete variable domain, with remaining parts taken from reference TRBV19 and TRBJ1-2, reads DGGITQSPKYLFRKEGQNVTLSCEQNLNHDAMYWYRQDPGQGLRLIYYSQIVNDFQKGDIAEGYSVSREKKESFPLTVTSAQKNPTAFYLCASSPGLAGRGGPDTYTFGSGTRLTVV.

This clone was counted ten times or more. The read ends 3 residues before the CDR3 terminus; that terminus is restored from the germline J gene. V usage is TRBV28 and J usage is TRBJ1-2; 8 nucleotides agree with TRBD1. V dropped 4 bases and J dropped 1; count of bases not matched to a gene: 8. The germline gives CDR1 MDHEN, CDR2 SYDVKM. This CDR3 comprises 16 residues. The CDR3 loop is CASSSSWTGSNYGYTF. CDR3 bases read: TGTGCCAGCAGTTCCTCCTGGACAGGGAGTAACTATGGC.

This clone was seen more than once but under ten times. Only one base separates this from a far larger clonotype, so it likely reflects a read error. The read is 3 residues too short to cover the CDR3 end, so that end is filled in from the germline J gene. The chain combines TRBV19 with TRBJ2-3, with 10 nucleotides matching TRBD1. CDR1 is LNHDA, CDR2 SQIVND, per germline (reference sequence). This CDR3 has 17 amino acids. The CDR3 bases that were read are TGTGCCAGTATTATAAGTTGGACAGGGGGACCTGAAGATACG. It specifies CASIISWTGGPEDT. The entire CDR3 is CASIISWTGGPEDTQYF. Full variable domain (remainder filled in from reference TRBV19 and TRBJ2-3): DGGITQSPKYLFRKEGQNVTLSCEQNLNHDAMYWYRQDPGQGLRLIYYSQIVNDFQKGDIAEGYSVSREKKESFPLTVTSAQKNPTAFYLCASIISWTGGPEDTQYFGPGTRLTVL.

This clone was counted at least ten times. The CDR3 here is CSVAQGLHYGYTF. CDR3 DNA, as far as it was read: TGCAGCGTTGCGCAGGGGCTACACTATGGC. The V and J genes are TRBV29-1 and TRBJ1-2; possibly TRBD1 for D (6 bases). The DNA ends 3 residues before the CDR3 does, and the rest of the CDR3 is filled in from the germline J gene. V gave up 4 bases and J gave up 3 bases, with 12 bases separating them. Germline CDR1 is SQVTM and CDR2 is ANQGSEA. The CDR3 extends over 13 amino acids.